This T cell receptor (beta chain) was observed in a study of identical twins. Notes on this clonotype: The antigen is unknown.

Template switching, a step in the protocol, added a universal primer site, and cDNA carried unique molecular identifiers. TCRdb re-called the 5' RACE reads with MiXCR, one entry per CDR3 protein. The sample lists approximately 150,000 distinct CDR3 sequences, around 3.6% seen once, with approximately 7.6% in the top ten. Study findings and constraints: Clonotypes of the beta chain that were abundant in cord blood carried fewer insertions (memory repertoires showed none). The study found that models underestimated out-of-frame TCR alpha sharing in monozygotic twins.

CDR3 length equals 14 residues. Between the trimmed V and J ends, which lost 1 base and 10 bases, there was a span of 14 bases. The V gene's germline CDR1 is SGHAT and CDR2 FQNNGV. The clonotype originates from a man between 18 and 29 years old in good health. The material sequenced was memory T cells sorted from blood. The chain is built from TRBV11-2 and TRBJ2-1; D gene ambiguous. This CDR3 reads CASSLAQAPWEQFF. For the CDR3, the DNA is TGTGCCAGCAGCTTAGCTCAAGCCCCTTGGGAGCAGTTCTTC. Complete variable domain (other parts from reference TRBV11-2 and TRBJ2-1): EAGVAQSPRYKIIEKRQSVAFWCNPISGHATLYWYQQILGQGPKLLIQFQNNGVVDDSQLPKDRFSAERLKGVDSTLKIQPAKLEDSAVYLCASSLAQAPWEQFFGPGTRLTVL.